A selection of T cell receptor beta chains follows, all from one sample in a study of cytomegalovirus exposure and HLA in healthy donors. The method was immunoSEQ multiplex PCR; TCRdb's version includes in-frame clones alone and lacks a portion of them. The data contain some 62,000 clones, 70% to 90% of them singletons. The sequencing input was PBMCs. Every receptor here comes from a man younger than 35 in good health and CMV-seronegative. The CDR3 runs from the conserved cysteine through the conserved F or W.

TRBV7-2 CASSLRTVSYEQYF
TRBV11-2 CASSHQGRGDTEAFF
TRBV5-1 CASSLTAGQRELFF
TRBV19 CASMSGVLATEAFF
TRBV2 CASSKGGPNEKLFF
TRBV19 CASRPTGAGNSPLHF
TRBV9 CASSLDRGPSPLHF
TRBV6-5 CASSYSSRNTEAFF
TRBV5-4 CASSLAPLVSSYNSPLHF
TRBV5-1 CASSLATTGISYEQYF